This T cell receptor beta chain was recovered during a study of graft-versus-host responses after intestinal transplantation. As for the study in general: Recipients were all induced with anti-thymocyte globulin, then given tacrolimus and steroids for 3 to 4 years.

Here immunoSEQ multiplex PCR was the method, and the copy in TCRdb shows in-frame clones only, minus some. The sample records 75,000 to 100,000 clones, 90% being singletons. The V end lost 0 bases, the J end lost 7 bases, and 11 bases lay between the germline ends. Germline values: CDR1 SGHRS, CDR2 YFSETQ. The CDR3 is 13 amino acids. The TCR was taken from a human patient who received an intestinal transplant, so some T cells may come from the graft donor. V and J are TRBV5-1 and TRBJ2-7; D gene unclear. The sequencing here drew on PBMCs, taken roughly 410 days after intestinal transplant. As DNA, the CDR3 is TGCGCCAGCAGCTTGGCAGGTTGGACGGAGCAGTACTTC. It specifies CASSLAGWTEQYF.